A selection of T cell receptor beta chains follows, all from one sample in a study of shared clonotypes between healthy human individuals. The protocol was immunoSEQ multiplex PCR, while the TCRdb copy is restricted to in-frame clones and leaves out a portion. The sample shows millions of clones, 85% to 95% of them seen only once. Sequencing input: naive CD4+ T cells from PBMCs. The receptors derive from a young man in good health. Some clones in this sample may be carry-over from other donors' samples. The conserved cysteine and the conserved F or W are not part of the CDR3 here. A D gene is named only where the DNA matches it firmly.

CDR3 protein	D gene	J gene	V gene
ASSLDLRLIYSNQPQH	.	TRBJ1-5	TRBV5-6
VGVTDTQY	.	TRBJ2-3	TRBV28
ARKGTNNSPLH	.	TRBJ1-6	TRBV30
AWSGTGNQPQH	TRBD1	TRBJ1-5	TRBV30
ASRGQGTYEQY	TRBD1	TRBJ2-7	TRBV6-1
ASSPPGRESAEAF	.	TRBJ1-1	TRBV7-2
ASSPSYNRDNYEQY	.	TRBJ2-7	TRBV5-1
ASSQVGQVQTYEQY	TRBD1	TRBJ2-7	TRBV4-1
ASSFGYAGELF	.	TRBJ2-2	TRBV28
ASSYWRVTGELF	.	TRBJ2-2	TRBV6-5
ASSLEGPGTEAF	.	TRBJ1-1	TRBV5-4
ATTGRGSYNEQF	.	TRBJ2-1	TRBV5-4
ASSGVGSHYEQY	.	TRBJ2-7	TRBV5-1
ASRGTELNTGELF	TRBD1	TRBJ2-2	TRBV10-1
ASSSRTGSADTQY	TRBD1	TRBJ2-3	TRBV7-3
ASSLGGLGGMNTEAF	.	TRBJ1-1	TRBV28
ASSPGGGTRGTQY	.	TRBJ2-3	TRBV7-3
ASSKTGSDTAACGTQY	.	TRBJ2-5	TRBV21-1
ASSEGGYEQY	TRBD2	TRBJ2-7	TRBV2
ASSQGRGAGANVLT	.	TRBJ2-6	TRBV14
ASSVTDSLNTGELF	.	TRBJ2-2	TRBV9
ASSIHPLLSTEAF	.	TRBJ1-1	TRBV19
ASSDSGRYNEQF	TRBD2	TRBJ2-1	TRBV2
ASSQRIGTDFYTQY	TRBD1	TRBJ2-3	TRBV4-3
ASSLPTGRTPYSNQPQH	.	TRBJ1-5	TRBV13
ASSYVGGVAYEQY	.	TRBJ2-7	TRBV6-6
ASSLGGRALTNEQF	.	TRBJ2-1	TRBV5-4
SVVGQYTDTQY	.	TRBJ2-3	TRBV29-1
ASTQTGPSTDTQY	TRBD1	TRBJ2-3	TRBV6-6